The 14 T cell receptor beta chains presented below share a single source sample, sequenced in a study of early T cells in non-severe SARS-CoV-2 infection. TCRdb re-analysed the 5' RACE reads in MiXCR, keeping a single row per CDR3 protein. The repertoire consists of some 98,000 distinct CDR3 sequences, with around 16% occurring once and the leading ten covering over 0.95%. Sample: whole blood. These receptors all come from an adult who was a healthcare worker with PCR-confirmed SARS-CoV-2 infection or an uninfected control (not recorded which).

This chain joins TRBV11-2 and TRBJ1-4; D call uncertain. Per the germline V gene, CDR1 is SGHAT and CDR2 is FQNNGV. This CDR3 is 12 amino acids long. Deletions cut 3 bases from V and 8 bases from J, with 7 bases between. This CDR3 is CASSFYSEKLFF. The CDR3 DNA is TGTGCCAGCAGCTTTTATTCGGAAAAACTGTTTTTT.

In its sample, this clonotype was seen a few times. The chain is built from TRBV20-1 and TRBJ1-5, with TRBD1 identical over 9 bases. The CDR3 spans 13 residues. V gave up 4 bases and J gave up 5 bases; unmatched junction bases: 3. Germline CDR1 is DFQATT and CDR2 is SNEGSKA (reference sequence). The CDR3 nucleotides are TGCAGTGCTACTAGGACAGGGGATCAGCCCCAGCATTTT. This sequence encodes CSATRTGDQPQHF.

The gene calls are TRBV11-2 and TRBJ2-1; D possibly corresponds to TRBD2 (6 bases). V was shortened by 2 bases and J by 0 bases, with 11 bases between the two germline ends. Per germline, CDR1 SGHAT and CDR2 FQNNGV. The CDR3 is made up of 16 amino acids. CDR3 in amino acids: CASSLFWRDSYNEQFF. The CDR3 region has the DNA TGTGCCAGCAGCTTATTTTGGCGGGACTCCTACAATGAGCAGTTCTTC.

J is TRBJ1-5 and V is TRBV19; D call uncertain. V was clipped by 3 bases and J by 1 base, with 10 bases between them. Germline CDR1 is LNHDA and CDR2 is SQIVND (reference sequence). This CDR3 region has 15 residues. The chain's CDR3 is CASSMAQISNQPQHF. The CDR3 nucleotides read TGTGCCAGTAGTATGGCTCAGATAAGCAATCAGCCCCAGCATTTT. The full variable domain, in which reference TRBV19 and TRBJ1-5 provide the parts outside the CDR3, is DGGITQSPKYLFRKEGQNVTLSCEQNLNHDAMYWYRQDPGQGLRLIYYSQIVNDFQKGDIAEGYSVSREKKESFPLTVTSAQKNPTAFYLCASSMAQISNQPQHFGDGTRLSIL.

CDR3 bases: TGTGCCAGCAGTTACCTTGACAGGTACTATGGCTACACCTTC. Encoded protein: CASSYLDRYYGYTF. The chain couples TRBV6-6 to TRBJ1-2; D may be TRBD1 (6 bases). This CDR3 is built from 14 residues. CDR1 MNHNY and CDR2 SVGAGI come from the germline V gene (reference sequence). The V and J ends lost 2 bases and 3 bases respectively, with 10 bases between them.

V gene TRBV27 combines with J gene TRBJ1-2, with 7 bases fitting TRBD1. The V gene end was trimmed by 3 bases and the J gene end by 5 bases; junction bases not matched to a gene: 12. This CDR3 spans 16 amino acids. CDR1 and CDR2 from the germline V gene are MNHEY and SMNVEV (reference sequence). The CDR3: CASSLGPTGRGYGYTF. The CDR3 DNA reads TGTGCCAGCAGTTTGGGGCCGACAGGGAGGGGGTATGGCTACACCTTC.

This clonotype was counted a few times. This CDR3 reads CSVEDPGVYEQYF. The CDR3 DNA sequence: TGCAGCGTTGAAGACCCGGGGGTCTACGAGCAGTACTTC. The chain carries TRBV29-1 and TRBJ2-7, with D possibly being TRBD2 (6 bases). Germline CDR1 and CDR2: SQVTM and ANQGSEA. The CDR3 is 13 residues long. V was pared by 0 bases and J by 3 bases, with 9 bases between.

This clonotype has a handful of counts. The CDR3 DNA follows: TGCGCCAGCAGCCAAGATTTGGGGACGAGGGGGAACACTGAAGCTTTCTTT. Translation: CASSQDLGTRGNTEAFF. The chain has TRBV4-3 and TRBJ1-1, with D possibly being TRBD1 (5 bases). Deletions cut 0 bases from V and 1 base from J, with 15 bases between. The CDR3 sequence is 17 residues long. Germline CDR1 reads LGHNA; CDR2 reads YSLEER.

The chain joins TRBV14 to TRBJ2-7; TRBD1 agrees at 7 bases. CDR3 length: 15 residues. Trimming cost V 4 bases and J 7 bases; bases outside gene matches: 13. CDR1 is SGHDN, CDR2 FVKESK, per germline. The CDR3 sequence: CASSRKHRGPTEQYF. CDR3 nucleotide sequence: TGTGCCAGCAGCCGAAAGCACAGGGGCCCCACGGAGCAGTACTTC.

The chain recombines TRBV15 with TRBJ2-7; 8 bases align to TRBD1. This CDR3 has 15 residues. V gave up 4 bases and J gave up 7 bases; unmatched junction bases: 12. Germline CDR1 is LNHNV and CDR2 is YYDKDF (reference sequence). The CDR3 DNA follows: TGTGCCACCAGCACTCGGGTCGACAGGGGAAGAGAGCAGTACTTC. It encodes CATSTRVDRGREQYF.

The gene calls are TRBV28 and TRBJ2-1; TRBD2 matches 13 bases. V shed 5 bases and J 8 bases; nucleotides not matched to a gene: 9. Germline V gene data show CDR1 as MDHEN and CDR2 as SYDVKM. This CDR3 comprises 16 residues. The CDR3 protein is CASSPRTSGSIDEQFF. CDR3 nucleotide sequence: TGTGCCAGCAGTCCGCGGACTAGCGGGAGTATCGATGAGCAGTTCTTC.

This clonotype was seen a few times. The chain carries TRBV18 and TRBJ2-7; 8 positions match TRBD2. With 5 bases clipped from V and 0 bases from J, the junction kept 6 bases outside the gene matches. The CDR3 covers 15 residues. The V gene's germline CDR1 is KGHSH and CDR2 LQKENI. CDR3 loop: CASSTAGVYSYEQYF. The CDR3 DNA sequence: TGTGCCAGCTCAACAGCGGGGGTTTACTCCTACGAGCAGTACTTC.

This chain's CDR3 is CSVGPLAYNSPLHF. In nucleotides, the CDR3 is TGCAGCGTGGGACCTCTCGCCTATAATTCACCCCTCCACTTT. The genes are TRBV29-1 and TRBJ1-6; a weak D match, TRBD1 (5 bases). In germline, CDR1 is SQVTM, CDR2 ANQGSEA. Trimming took off 6 bases at V and 2 bases at J, with 11 bases between the two ends. The CDR3 totals 14 residues.

The genes are TRBV20-1 and TRBJ1-2; D is unclear. Germline V gene data show CDR1 as DFQATT and CDR2 as SNEGSKA (reference sequence). Trimming left V 6 bases short and J 8 bases short, with 13 bases between. This CDR3 contains 11 residues. CDR3 region: CSAGLRGGYTF. The CDR3 nucleotides are TGCAGTGCCGGACTGCGGGGAGGCTACACCTTC.